This TCR beta chain was recovered during a study of radiation and T cells in renal cell carcinoma. Libraries were prepared by immunoSEQ multiplex PCR; TCRdb keeps only in-frame clonotypes and omits some of them. The sample contains 100,000 to 150,000 clones, around 82% of which appear only once. This CDR3 is built from 15 residues. The germline gives CDR1 SGHTA, CDR2 FQGNSA. Time point meaning: blood 2 weeks post-SBRT. Treatment here: 15 Gy SBRT to primary tumor, nephrectomy 4 weeks later. This clone was seen many times. The germline gene is not matched at one end of the junction; a read error may be the cause.

This sample comprised blood, obtained from a patient whose treatment included radiotherapy and nephrectomy. This clonotype originated in a man aged 50-59 years with renal cell carcinoma. This sequence joins TRBV7-2 and TRBJ2-7; TRBD1 agrees at 7 bases. The CDR3 region has the DNA TGTGCCAGCCGCTTCCGGGACAGAAGCTCCTACGAGCAGTACTTC. This encodes CASRFRDRSSYEQYF.